This T cell receptor beta chain appears in the sequencing data of a study of cytomegalovirus exposure and HLA in healthy donors. Researchers ran the PCR with 60 Vbeta and 13 Jbeta primers. This table comes from immunoSEQ multiplex PCR, and its TCRdb copy is limited to in-frame clones, with some not included. Of about 130,000 clones in the sample, about 74% were seen once. The length of the CDR3 is 14 residues. Germline V gene data show CDR1 as MNHEY and CDR2 as SVGAGI. J was trimmed by 3 bases and V by 8 bases; bases with no gene match: 3. The sequence came from a man younger than 45 in good health and CMV-seronegative. This rearrangement joins TRBV6-5 to TRBJ2-7; 14 bases fit TRBD2. The specimen sequenced was PBMCs. DNA for the CDR3: TGTGCCAGCCCGGGACTAGCGGGAGACTACGAGCAGTACTTC. It translates to CASPGLAGDYEQYF.